Each of the 5 T cell receptor beta chains below was sequenced from the same sample in a study of glioma-infiltrating T cells. Amplification of TCR alpha and beta CDR3 regions from RNA used iRepertoire nested multiplex PCR. Via MiXCR, TCRdb re-called the multiplex PCR reads, giving one row per CDR3 protein. The table lists 150,000 or so distinct CDR3 sequences, about two fifths of them singletons, with about a fifth in the top ten. Sequenced material: glioma tissue, nonneoplastic brain tissue, or PBMCs (not recorded which). The receptors shown here come from a human donor with low-grade glioma or glioblastoma, undergoing nonglioma brain surgery, or in good health (not recorded which).

The chain uses TRBV25-1 and TRBJ1-2; D not resolved. Between the trimmed V and J ends, which lost 4 bases and 6 bases, there was a span of 12 bases. Germline V lookup: CDR1 MGHDK, CDR2 SYGVNS. The CDR3 is made up of 13 amino acids. The CDR3 nucleotides are TGTGCCAGCAGTGTAACAGCCGCTAATGGCTACACCTTC. Its protein is CASSVTAANGYTF.

CDR3 residues: CASIQGTSPTDTQYF. The CDR3 DNA reads TGTGCCAGCATCCAGGGGACTAGCCCTACAGATACGCAGTATTTT. The chain couples TRBV12-3 or TRBV12-4 to TRBJ2-3; 9 nucleotides line up with TRBD2. The ends lost 7 bases at V and 3 bases at J; junction bases unmatched: 8. The length of the CDR3 is 15 residues.

This clonotype was picked up many times. The V gene is TRBV15, the J gene TRBJ2-1; D perhaps matches TRBD1 (6 bases). The CDR3 is made up of 14 amino acids. Germline CDR1 LNHNV, CDR2 YYDKDF (reference sequence). Trimming removed 0 bases from V and 5 bases from J, with 8 bases in between. The DNA for the CDR3 is TGTGCCACCAGCAGAGATCCAGGGGACAATGAGCAGTTCTTC. Protein product: CATSRDPGDNEQFF.

This clonotype was recorded a few times. The junction differs from germline at one of its ends, possibly a read error. The V call is TRBV6-1, the J call TRBJ2-4; D is undetermined. The CDR3 spans 12 residues. Per germline, CDR1 MNHNS and CDR2 SASEGT. CDR3 in DNA: TGTGCCAGCAGCGAAGCTTTGGACATTCAGTACTTC. Protein: CASSEALDIQYF.

The chain carries TRBV11-1 and TRBJ2-3; D call uncertain. The CDR3 loop spans 13 amino acids. Germline CDR1 SGHAT, CDR2 FQDESV (reference sequence). V lost 5 bases to trimming and J lost 3 bases, with 9 bases between them. Here the CDR3 reads CASSLDETDTQYF. The CDR3 DNA reads as TGTGCCAGCAGCCTTGACGAGACAGATACGCAGTATTTT.